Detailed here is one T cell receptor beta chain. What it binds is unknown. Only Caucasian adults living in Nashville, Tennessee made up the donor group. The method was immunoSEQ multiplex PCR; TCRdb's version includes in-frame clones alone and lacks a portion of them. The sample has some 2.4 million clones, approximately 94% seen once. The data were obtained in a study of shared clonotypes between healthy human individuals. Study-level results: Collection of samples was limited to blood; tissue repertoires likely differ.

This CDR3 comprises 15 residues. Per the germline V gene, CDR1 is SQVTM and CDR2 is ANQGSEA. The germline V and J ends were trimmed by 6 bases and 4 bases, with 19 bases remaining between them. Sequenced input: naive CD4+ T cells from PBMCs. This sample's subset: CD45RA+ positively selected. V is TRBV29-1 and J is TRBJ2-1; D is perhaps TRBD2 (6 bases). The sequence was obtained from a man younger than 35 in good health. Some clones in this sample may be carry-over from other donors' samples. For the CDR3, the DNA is TGCAGCGTGCTTAATCCGGGACTCGCATACAATGAGCAGTTCTTC. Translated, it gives CSVLNPGLAYNEQFF.